This T cell receptor beta chain is from a study of cytomegalovirus exposure and HLA in healthy donors. The PCR had 60 Vbeta and 13 Jbeta primers. Measured with immunoSEQ multiplex PCR; TCRdb has only the in-frame clones, and not every one. The table has 120,000 to 150,000 clones, around 84% seen once; the top ten hold around 3%. This CDR3 contains 15 residues. The germline gives CDR1 WSHSY, CDR2 SAAADI. The V and J ends lost 4 bases and 5 bases respectively, with 18 bases between them. Sequences were obtained from PBMCs. This clonotype was sampled from a man between 40 and 49 years old in good health and CMV-seropositive. The gene calls are TRBV10-2 and TRBJ2-7; possible D gene TRBD2, 7 bases. The CDR3 region is CASSVSGIRGDEQYF. DNA of the CDR3: TGCGCCAGCAGTGTAAGCGGGATAAGGGGGGACGAGCAGTACTTC.